This TCR beta chain is from a study of lymphopenia after photon versus proton radiotherapy. Findings and caveats of the study: Post-nadir TCR diversity decline inversely tracked overall survival among those who died. After the lymphocyte nadir, photon-treated repertoires showed oligoclonal expansion, especially of CD8+ Temra cells.

V was trimmed by 2 bases and J by 4 bases, leaving 9 bases between them. Germline-derived CDR1 and CDR2 are MNHNY and SVGAGI (reference sequence). The CDR3 is made up of 15 amino acids. The protocol was immunoSEQ multiplex PCR, while the TCRdb copy is restricted to in-frame clones and leaves out a portion. The sample holds roughly 61,000 clones, about 90% seen once. As regards this clone: What it binds is not known.

This material consisted of peripheral blood, taken from a patient treated with proton-based radiotherapy. This clonotype was obtained from a man older than 75 with esophageal cancer. V gene TRBV6-6 combines with J gene TRBJ1-6; maybe TRBD1 (6 bases). This CDR3 is CASSYSQGYNSPLHF. CDR3 in DNA: TGTGCCAGCAGTTACAGCCAGGGGTATAATTCACCCCTCCACTTT.